The rows below give T cell receptor beta chains drawn from one sample of a study of control samples from healthy donors and cancer patients. TCRdb keeps only in-frame clones here, not all; method: immunoSEQ multiplex PCR. The sample lists some 94,000 clones; 85% to 90% were seen once. Specimen: PBMCs. The receptors were sampled from a woman aged 50 to 60 with colorectal cancer. CDR3s include the opening cysteine and the closing phenylalanine or tryptophan. Each record gives: J gene, D gene, V gene, CDR3 protein. The D gene is left open where the match is weak.

j_call: TRBJ2-3
d_call: NA
v_call: TRBV10-3
cdr3_aa: CAISELTGGGYTQYF

j_call: TRBJ1-4
d_call: NA
v_call: TRBV5-5
cdr3_aa: CASSQRQIIGATNEKLFF

j_call: TRBJ1-1
d_call: NA
v_call: TRBV2
cdr3_aa: CASKTLNTEAFF

j_call: TRBJ2-2
d_call: TRBD2
v_call: TRBV5-4
cdr3_aa: CASSLTSGGSVTGELFF

j_call: TRBJ2-1
d_call: NA
v_call: TRBV5-4
cdr3_aa: CASSLTGVVSNEQFF

j_call: TRBJ2-1
d_call: TRBD1
v_call: TRBV3-1/TRBV3-2
cdr3_aa: CASSPQGDNEQFF

j_call: TRBJ1-1
d_call: TRBD1
v_call: TRBV28
cdr3_aa: CASSPWTGGEAFF

j_call: TRBJ1-1
d_call: NA
v_call: TRBV9
cdr3_aa: CASSVEGLTNTEAFF

j_call: TRBJ1-2
d_call: NA
v_call: TRBV28
cdr3_aa: CASSPGTNFPYGYTF

j_call: TRBJ1-3
d_call: NA
v_call: TRBV6-1
cdr3_aa: CASSETRYSGNTIYF

j_call: TRBJ1-1
d_call: TRBD1
v_call: TRBV27
cdr3_aa: CASNRDRFSSEAFF

j_call: TRBJ2-1
d_call: TRBD2
v_call: TRBV3-1/TRBV3-2
cdr3_aa: CASSLLAGGRNEQFF

j_call: TRBJ2-5
d_call: NA
v_call: TRBV4-3
cdr3_aa: CASSQGTGTQYF

j_call: TRBJ2-6
d_call: NA
v_call: TRBV18
cdr3_aa: CASSLRAATSGANVLTF

j_call: TRBJ1-6
d_call: NA
v_call: TRBV2
cdr3_aa: CASRDGGSYNSPLHF

j_call: TRBJ1-6
d_call: NA
v_call: TRBV27
cdr3_aa: CASSLFGGPYNSPLHF

j_call: TRBJ2-4
d_call: NA
v_call: TRBV14
cdr3_aa: CASSQGSASEENIQYF

j_call: TRBJ2-3
d_call: TRBD1
v_call: TRBV5-1
cdr3_aa: CASSPGQGADTQYF

j_call: TRBJ2-2
d_call: NA
v_call: TRBV4-2
cdr3_aa: CASSQEGRISVIGELFF

j_call: TRBJ1-5
d_call: NA
v_call: TRBV28
cdr3_aa: CASSLRNQPQHF

j_call: TRBJ2-1
d_call: NA
v_call: TRBV5-1
cdr3_aa: CASSLTGSSYNEQFF

j_call: TRBJ1-6
d_call: NA
v_call: TRBV30
cdr3_aa: CAWSVADLSPLHF

j_call: TRBJ2-4
d_call: TRBD2
v_call: TRBV30
cdr3_aa: CAWTSGALAYF

j_call: TRBJ1-4
d_call: NA
v_call: TRBV7-2
cdr3_aa: CASSSDNEKLFF

j_call: TRBJ1-4
d_call: NA
v_call: TRBV4-3
cdr3_aa: CASSQNGQNEKLFF

j_call: TRBJ2-3
d_call: TRBD1
v_call: TRBV9
cdr3_aa: CASSVEGTGRTQYF

j_call: TRBJ2-3
d_call: TRBD2
v_call: TRBV24-1
cdr3_aa: CATSDPGGFRADTQYF

j_call: TRBJ1-1
d_call: NA
v_call: TRBV6-4
cdr3_aa: CASSASTEPNTEAFF

j_call: TRBJ2-1
d_call: TRBD2
v_call: TRBV7-3
cdr3_aa: CASSLGIAGDNEQFF

j_call: TRBJ1-1
d_call: TRBD1
v_call: TRBV19
cdr3_aa: CASSTFRTGAVAFF

j_call: TRBJ1-5
d_call: NA
v_call: TRBV15
cdr3_aa: CATSSPRGRDPISNQPQHF

j_call: TRBJ2-3
d_call: TRBD2
v_call: TRBV4-1
cdr3_aa: CASSQGRTSGGTDTQYF

j_call: TRBJ2-1
d_call: NA
v_call: TRBV6-2/TRBV6-3
cdr3_aa: CASSYTGNYNEQFF

j_call: TRBJ2-5
d_call: TRBD2
v_call: TRBV2
cdr3_aa: CARDRAVAGGRETQYF

j_call: TRBJ2-2
d_call: NA
v_call: TRBV19
cdr3_aa: CASKGLHVGANTGELFF

j_call: TRBJ2-2
d_call: NA
v_call: TRBV11-3
cdr3_aa: CASSPPQGPNTGELFF

j_call: TRBJ2-2
d_call: NA
v_call: TRBV6-2/TRBV6-3
cdr3_aa: CASSYGQITGELFF

j_call: TRBJ1-6
d_call: NA
v_call: TRBV12-3/TRBV12-4
cdr3_aa: CASSTGPDSPLHF

j_call: TRBJ2-2
d_call: NA
v_call: TRBV5-1
cdr3_aa: CASSPQPLGTGELFF

j_call: TRBJ2-1
d_call: TRBD2
v_call: TRBV13
cdr3_aa: CASSLLLGGGNEQFF

j_call: TRBJ1-6
d_call: TRBD1
v_call: TRBV30
cdr3_aa: CAWRMTGKSPLHF

j_call: TRBJ2-3
d_call: TRBD2
v_call: TRBV9
cdr3_aa: CASSVALAGVGDGTDTQYF

j_call: TRBJ1-1
d_call: NA
v_call: TRBV18
cdr3_aa: CASSPPMRKAFF

j_call: TRBJ2-5
d_call: NA
v_call: TRBV5-1
cdr3_aa: CASSGGPRGFETQYF

j_call: TRBJ2-2
d_call: NA
v_call: TRBV20-1
cdr3_aa: CSAVRTGELFF

j_call: TRBJ1-5
d_call: NA
v_call: TRBV30
cdr3_aa: CAWSSGVDQPQHF

j_call: TRBJ1-2
d_call: TRBD1
v_call: TRBV28
cdr3_aa: CASSPQGGLGYTF

j_call: TRBJ2-1
d_call: NA
v_call: TRBV11-3
cdr3_aa: CASSLRDEQFF

j_call: TRBJ2-5
d_call: NA
v_call: TRBV9
cdr3_aa: CASFLRREETQYF

j_call: TRBJ2-2
d_call: TRBD1
v_call: TRBV27
cdr3_aa: CASSRTGGNTGELFF

j_call: TRBJ1-2
d_call: NA
v_call: TRBV7-2
cdr3_aa: CASSLGSPQQGGYTF

j_call: TRBJ1-2
d_call: NA
v_call: TRBV6-2/TRBV6-3
cdr3_aa: CASSRDGNYGYTF

j_call: TRBJ1-2
d_call: NA
v_call: TRBV6-1
cdr3_aa: CASSELGYGYTF

j_call: TRBJ2-1
d_call: NA
v_call: TRBV24-1
cdr3_aa: CATRSSTGGFNEQFF

j_call: TRBJ2-3
d_call: NA
v_call: TRBV15
cdr3_aa: CATSRDLGSDTQYF

j_call: TRBJ2-5
d_call: NA
v_call: TRBV6-2/TRBV6-3
cdr3_aa: CASSSSVEETQYF

j_call: TRBJ2-1
d_call: TRBD1
v_call: TRBV29-1
cdr3_aa: CSVGKGGQGVRSEQFF

j_call: TRBJ1-4
d_call: NA
v_call: TRBV5-1
cdr3_aa: CASSLAWGFDEKLFF

j_call: TRBJ2-3
d_call: NA
v_call: TRBV10-3
cdr3_aa: CAISDKGGITDTQYF

j_call: TRBJ2-5
d_call: NA
v_call: TRBV5-8
cdr3_aa: CASSLHIQETQYF